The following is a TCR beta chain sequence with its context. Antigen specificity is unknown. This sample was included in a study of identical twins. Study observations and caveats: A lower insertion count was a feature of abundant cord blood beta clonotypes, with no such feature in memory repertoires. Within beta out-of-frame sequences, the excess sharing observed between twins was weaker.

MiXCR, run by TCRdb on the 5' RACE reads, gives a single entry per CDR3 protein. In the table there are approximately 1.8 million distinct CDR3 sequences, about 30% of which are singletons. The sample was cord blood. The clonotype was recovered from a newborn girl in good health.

CDR3 nucleotide sequence: TGTGCCTGTTTCAGCGGGGGACGCAAGAAGACCCAGTACTTC. This translates into CACFSGGRKKTQYF. The chain links TRBV12-3 or TRBV12-4 to TRBJ2-5, with TRBD2 identical over 8 bases. V was pared by 11 bases and J by 6 bases, with 14 bases of the junction left unmatched. This CDR3 is 14 amino acids long.